This T cell receptor beta chain was captured by sequencing in a study of monozygotic twins with inflammatory bowel disease. General study findings and limits: No discrimination was achieved between different T cell subtypes. Clonotypes shared with others were fewer in IBD patients than in healthy twins, especially with disease activity.

Roughly 3,500 ng of total RNA went into each TCR library. TCRdb reprocessed the 5' RACE reads and reports one entry per CDR3 protein, with no DNA. The sample totals 85,000 to 110,000 distinct CDR3 sequences. Note on this clonotype: Its specificity is unknown.

The CDR3 is 15 residues long. The germline V gene has CDR1 SGHRS and CDR2 YFSETQ. Sequencing used blood. The J gene is TRBJ2-1, the V gene TRBV5-1; without DNA, the TCRdb call of TRBD2 cannot be checked. This clonotype originated in a human donor with ulcerative colitis or Crohn's disease, or a healthy co-twin of an affected twin (not recorded which). CDR3 loop: CASSLGLAGPNEQFF.